This TCR beta chain is drawn from a study of T cell changes during pregnancy in multiple sclerosis. TCRdb's copy holds only in-frame clones and misses some; the assay was immunoSEQ multiplex PCR. The profile shows about 68,000 clones, 90% of them singletons. The ends were cut back, 1 base at V and 6 bases at J, with 10 bases in the middle. Per germline, CDR1 LGHNA and CDR2 YNFKEQ. The CDR3 sequence is 13 residues long. V and J are TRBV4-2 and TRBJ2-7, with D maybe TRBD1 (5 bases). The sample consisted of peripheral blood, taken in the third trimester of pregnancy. This TCR was sampled from a female donor with multiple sclerosis, enrolled in a pregnancy study. The CDR3 loop is CASSQVRAGEQYF. In nucleotides, the CDR3 is TGTGCCAGCAGCCAAGTCAGGGCAGGCGAGCAGTACTTC.